These 4 T cell receptor beta chains share one sample of origin, sequenced in a study of blood T cell repertoires in COVID-19. The method was immunoSEQ multiplex PCR; TCRdb's version includes in-frame clones alone and lacks a portion of them. The repertoire holds 270,000 or so clones, with 85% to 90% as singletons. Sequenced material: PBMCs or T cells enriched from blood (not recorded which). The source is a woman in her twenties or thirties with acute COVID-19.

The J gene is TRBJ1-1, the V gene TRBV6-5; D not resolved. The CDR3 extends over 11 amino acids. Trimming shortened V by 7 bases and J by 11 bases, and 14 bases separated the two germline ends. Germline-derived CDR1 and CDR2 are MNHEY and SVGAGI. The CDR3 loop reads CASTPVGEAFF. In DNA, the CDR3 is TGTGCCAGCACCCCCGTCGGGGAGGCTTTCTTT.

The CDR3 bases are TGCGCCAGCAGTCAAAGGACAGGATGTAGCCGGCCCGGGGAGCTGTTTTTT. This sequence encodes CASSQRTGCSRPGELFF. V and J are TRBV23-1 and TRBJ2-2, with 7 bases lining up with TRBD1. TRBV23-1 is designated an ORF whose function remains uncertain. This CDR3 region has 17 residues. The J segment lost 6 bases and the V segment lost 2 bases, leaving 12 bases of the junction unmatched.

This clone was seen just once. The V call is TRBV10-3, the J call TRBJ1-2, with unresolved D. The CDR3 length is 14 residues. Trimming shortened V by 6 bases and J by 8 bases, and 19 bases separated the two germline ends. Germline values: CDR1 ENHRY, CDR2 SYGVKD. The CDR3 sequence is CAISQRDQSGGYTF. In DNA, the CDR3 is TGTGCCATCAGCCAACGTGATCAAAGCGGAGGCTACACCTTC.

This clone was counted once. The chain is built from TRBV6-2 or TRBV6-3 and TRBJ1-2; 7 bases match TRBD1. Trimming cost V 0 bases and J 6 bases; bases outside gene matches: 10. The CDR3 contains 16 residues. CDR1 and CDR2 from the germline V gene are MNHEY and SVGEGT. The CDR3 DNA follows: TGTGCCAGCAGTTACTCGAAAACCACAGGGGCTCATGGCTACACCTTC. Translation gives CASSYSKTTGAHGYTF.